Each of the 15 T cell receptor beta chains below was sequenced from the same sample in a study of chemoradiotherapy in HPV16-positive cancers. Here immunoSEQ multiplex PCR was the method, and the copy in TCRdb shows in-frame clones only, minus some. Among over 15,000 clones listed, nearly 90% were seen once. The sequencing used blood, collected from a patient who underwent chemoradiotherapy. These receptors came from a human donor with HPV-associated anogenital cancer.

The rearrangement uses TRBV5-4 and TRBJ2-1, with 8 bases fitting TRBD1. The CDR3 runs to 13 residues. Germline CDR1 is SGHNT and CDR2 is YYREEE (reference sequence). V dropped 0 bases and J dropped 7; count of bases not matched to a gene: 0. The CDR3 DNA reads as TGTGCCAGCAGCTTGGGACAGGGGAATGAGCAGTTCTTC. It codes for CASSLGQGNEQFF.

The gene calls are TRBV6-1 and TRBJ1-5; 10 nucleotides align to TRBD1. Per germline, CDR1 MNHNS and CDR2 SASEGT. CDR3 length: 15 amino acids. The J segment lost 9 bases and the V segment lost 0 bases, leaving 5 bases of the junction unmatched. This CDR3 is CASSEAEDRGLPQHF. In DNA, the CDR3 is TGTGCCAGCAGTGAAGCGGAGGACAGGGGGTTGCCCCAGCATTTT.

The CDR3 region is CATSRDRTSGNHNEQFF. In DNA form, the CDR3 reads TGTGCCACCAGCAGAGATAGGACTAGCGGGAATCACAATGAGCAGTTCTTC. The chain links TRBV15 to TRBJ2-1; 12 nucleotides agree with TRBD2. J was trimmed by 5 bases and V by 0 bases; bases with no gene match: 5. Germline lookup yields CDR1 LNHNV and CDR2 YYDKDF (reference sequence). The CDR3 is 17 residues long.

Only a few counts were recorded for this clone. One junction end disagrees with the germline gene, perhaps due to a read error. The chain has TRBV7-7 and TRBJ1-1, with D possibly TRBD1 on 5 matching bases. The CDR3 contains 13 residues. Germline lookup yields CDR1 SSHAT and CDR2 FNYEAQ (reference sequence). The CDR3 bases are TGTGCTAGCAGCTTAAGACAGAGCACTGAAGCTTTCTTT. Its translation is CASSLRQSTEAFF.

The chain joins TRBV9 to TRBJ2-7; D perhaps matches TRBD1 (6 bases). The CDR3 loop spans 15 amino acids. In germline, CDR1 is SGDLS, CDR2 YYNGEE. V lost 0 bases and J 2 bases, leaving 12 bases between the germline ends. The CDR3 DNA follows: TGTGCCAGCAGCGTAGGAGGGGACACCACCTACGAGCAGTACTTC. It translates to CASSVGGDTTYEQYF.

The chain is built from TRBV5-1 and TRBJ2-2, with TRBD2 matching over 14 bases. The CDR3 covers 17 residues. From germline, CDR1 is SGHRS and CDR2 YFSETQ. The junction had 5 bases not matched to a gene; V was cut back by 4 bases and J by 3 bases. CDR3 region: CASSQGLAGAYTGELFF. Written as DNA, the CDR3 is TGCGCCAGCAGCCAGGGACTAGCGGGGGCCTACACCGGGGAGCTGTTTTTT.

The chain couples TRBV6-8 to TRBJ2-7; the match to TRBD2 covers 7 bases. V gave up 7 bases and J gave up 4 bases; unmatched junction bases: 7. The CDR3 runs to 13 residues. Germline V gives CDR1 MNHGY, CDR2 SAAAGT. DNA of the CDR3: TGTGCCAGCATATCGCGGGAGCTTTACGAGCAGTACTTC. Translating it yields CASISRELYEQYF.

In its sample, this clone was seen a few times. This sequence joins TRBV4-1 and TRBJ1-2; D is perhaps TRBD1 (5 bases). Trimming removed 0 bases at V and 3 bases at J, with 11 bases between. This CDR3 is 15 amino acids long. Germline V gives CDR1 MGHRA, CDR2 YSYEKL. CDR3 sequence reads: CASSQDIGGDYGYTF. CDR3 nucleotides: TGCGCCAGCAGCCAAGATATCGGGGGTGACTATGGCTACACCTTC.

The chain has TRBV4-1 and TRBJ1-1, with D possibly TRBD1 on 5 matching bases. The V gene's germline CDR1 is MGHRA and CDR2 YSYEKL. With 4 bases removed from V and 3 bases from J, the gap between germline ends came to 15 bases. The CDR3 is 15 residues long. The CDR3: CASSRGPVGDTEAFF. CDR3 nucleotide sequence: TGCGCCAGCAGCCGTGGTCCGGTAGGGGACACTGAAGCTTTCTTT.

The genes are TRBV2 and TRBJ2-7; maybe TRBD2 (6 bases). This CDR3 is 16 amino acids long. The ends were cut back, 2 bases at V and 1 base at J, with 15 bases in the middle. From germline, CDR1 is SNHLY and CDR2 FYNNEI. The DNA of the CDR3 is TGTGCCAGCAGTGAAAGTGGAGCGGGTCTATCCTACGAGCAGTACTTC. Its protein product is CASSESGAGLSYEQYF.

The chain links TRBV5-1 to TRBJ1-2, with D hard to call. CDR3 length equals 12 residues. With 4 bases removed from V and 2 bases from J, the gap between germline ends came to 6 bases. Germline CDR1 and CDR2: SGHRS and YFSETQ. CDR3 bases: TGCGCCAGCAGCATGGGGAACTATGGCTACACCTTC. Its translation: CASSMGNYGYTF.

The V call is TRBV7-3, the J call TRBJ1-1; D gene ambiguous. Trimming shortened V by 3 bases and J by 2 bases, and 4 bases separated the two germline ends. This CDR3 spans 12 amino acids. Germline V gene sequence: CDR1 SGHTA, CDR2 FQGTGA. The CDR3, as DNA: TGTGCCAGCAGCTTCGGAAACACTGAAGCTTTCTTT. Amino acid sequence: CASSFGNTEAFF. Filled out from reference TRBV7-3 and TRBJ1-1, the complete variable domain reads GAGVSQTPSNKVTEKGKYVELRCDPISGHTALYWYRQSLGQGPEFLIYFQGTGAADDSGLPNDRFFAVRPEGSVSTLKIQRTERGDSAVYLCASSFGNTEAFFGQGTRLTVV.

V usage is TRBV5-5 and J usage is TRBJ2-5; D is perhaps TRBD2 (6 bases). V was shortened by 1 base and J by 5 bases, with 9 bases between the two germline ends. The CDR3 has 13 amino acids. CDR1 and CDR2 from the germline V gene are SGHKS and YYEKEE (reference sequence). CDR3 region: CASSLHGGETQYF. CDR3 in DNA: TGTGCCAGCAGCTTGCATGGGGGGGAGACCCAGTACTTC.

There are a few counts of this clone. The chain combines TRBV7-8 with TRBJ2-1; tentatively, D is TRBD2 (5 bases). This CDR3 spans 14 amino acids. The germline V gene encodes CDR1 SGHVS and CDR2 FQNEAQ. V was trimmed by 3 bases and J by 6 bases, leaving 12 bases between them. In nucleotides, the CDR3 is TGTGCCAGCAGCTTTGGGCAACGGGGCAATGAGCAGTTCTTC. This encodes CASSFGQRGNEQFF.

The gene calls are TRBV19 and TRBJ1-1; tentative D call: TRBD1 (5 bases). The CDR3 loop spans 14 amino acids. The germline CDR1 and CDR2 sequences are LNHDA and SQIVND (reference sequence). V shed 8 bases and J shed 1 base, with 14 bases lying between them. Written as DNA, the CDR3 is TGTGCCAGTCAATTCGGGACGGCGAACACTGAAGCTTTCTTT. This gives the protein CASQFGTANTEAFF.